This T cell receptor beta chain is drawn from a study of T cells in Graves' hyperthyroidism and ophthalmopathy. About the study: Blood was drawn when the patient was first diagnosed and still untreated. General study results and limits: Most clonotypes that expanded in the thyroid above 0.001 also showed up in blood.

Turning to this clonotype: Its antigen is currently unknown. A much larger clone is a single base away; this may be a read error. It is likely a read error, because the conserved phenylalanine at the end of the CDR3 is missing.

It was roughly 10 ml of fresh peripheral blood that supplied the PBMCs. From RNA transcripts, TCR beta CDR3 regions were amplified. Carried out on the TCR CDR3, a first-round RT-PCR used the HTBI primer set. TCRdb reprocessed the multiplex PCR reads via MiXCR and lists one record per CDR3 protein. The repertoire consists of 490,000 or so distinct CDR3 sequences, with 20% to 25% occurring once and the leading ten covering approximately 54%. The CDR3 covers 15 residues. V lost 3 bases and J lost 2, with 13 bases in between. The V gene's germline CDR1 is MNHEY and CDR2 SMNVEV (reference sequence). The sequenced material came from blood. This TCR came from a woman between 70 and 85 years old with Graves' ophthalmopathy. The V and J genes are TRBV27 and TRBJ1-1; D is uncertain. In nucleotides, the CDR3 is TGTGCCAGCAGTTTTTTGGGAACCACTAACACTGAAGCTTTCTCT. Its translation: CASSFLGTTNTEAFS.